Following are 10 T cell receptor beta chains from one sample sequenced in a study of blood T cells in healthy people across ages. Then a second PCR, running roughly 7 to 11 cycles, was carried out with a sample-barcoded 5' primer and a J-beta primer mix. TCRdb redid the calling of the 5' RACE reads with MiXCR, one entry per CDR3 protein. The sample has some 1.5 million distinct CDR3 sequences, 28% seen once. The sample comprised blood. The receptors stem from a woman aged 25-40 years in good health.

This clonotype was seen a few times. V gene TRBV30 combines with J gene TRBJ2-3, with D unresolved. Looked up from germline, CDR1 is GTSNPN and CDR2 is SVGIG (reference sequence). The CDR3 sequence is 11 residues long. V dropped 1 base and J dropped 7 bases, with 6 bases sitting between them. The CDR3 DNA is TGTGCCTGGAGTGATCGGAATACGCAGTATTTT. Translating gives CAWSDRNTQYF.

This chain joins TRBV16 and TRBJ2-7, with D perhaps matching TRBD1 (6 bases). The J call may be faulty, since TRBJ2-5 better matches the DNA end. The CDR3 loop spans 13 amino acids. The germline gives CDR1 KGHSY, CDR2 FQNENV. For the CDR3, the DNA is TGTGCCAGCATCTTAAACAGGGAAGAGACCCAGTACTTC. Protein: CASILNREETQYF.

This clonotype showed up just a few times. The V and J genes are TRBV12-3 or TRBV12-4 and TRBJ2-1; the D is unclear. The CDR3 is made up of 16 amino acids. V lost 4 bases, J lost 0 bases, and 13 bases lay in between. The chain's CDR3 is CASSSTRISSYNEQFF. DNA for the CDR3: TGTGCCAGCAGTTCCACACGGATTAGCTCCTACAATGAGCAGTTCTTC.

The chain has TRBV27 and TRBJ2-5, with 8 bases matching TRBD2. Germline V gives CDR1 MNHEY, CDR2 SMNVEV (reference sequence). J lost 5 bases, V lost 4 bases, and 9 bases had no gene match. The CDR3 sequence is 15 residues long. CDR3 coding DNA: TGTGCCAGCAGTTCAGCGGGGGCCGGGGAGGAGACCCAGTACTTC. The encoded protein is CASSSAGAGEETQYF.

This clonotype was picked up a small number of times. The chain couples TRBV28 to TRBJ1-2; TRBD1 matches at 9 bases. V lost 5 bases to trimming and J lost 6 bases; unmatched junction nucleotides: 19. Per the germline V gene, CDR1 is MDHEN and CDR2 is SYDVKM. The CDR3 runs to 18 residues. This CDR3 reads CASSLRGLSGQGKDGYTF. CDR3 bases: TGTGCCAGCAGTCTTCGGGGGTTAAGTGGACAGGGGAAGGATGGCTACACCTTC.

This clonotype was recorded many times. The chain recombines TRBV27 with TRBJ2-7; 11 bases align to TRBD1. Germline CDR1 MNHEY, CDR2 SMNVEV (reference sequence). After removal of 5 bases from V and 3 bases from J, the junction contained 3 bases not matched to a gene. The CDR3 has 14 amino acids. The CDR3 sequence is CASSGTGGDYEQYF. The DNA of the CDR3 is TGTGCCAGCAGTGGGACAGGGGGAGACTACGAGCAGTACTTC.

This clonotype was counted ten times or more. The chain joins TRBV20-1 to TRBJ2-1, with 12 bases matching TRBD2. V dropped 1 base and J dropped 0; count of bases not matched to a gene: 7. The CDR3 has 18 residues. The V gene's germline CDR1 is DFQATT and CDR2 SNEGSKA (reference sequence). The CDR3 here is CSARGTSGGRISYNEQFF. CDR3 bases: TGCAGTGCTAGAGGTACTAGCGGGGGGCGTATCTCCTACAATGAGCAGTTCTTC.

This clonotype was seen only once. A much larger clone differs from this one at a single base, so this may be a read error. The chain is built from TRBV7-9 and TRBJ1-1; D remains ambiguous. The CDR3 sequence is 12 residues long. From germline, CDR1 is SEHNR and CDR2 FQNEAQ (reference sequence). CDR3: CAGSSKTREAFF. Here the CDR3 DNA reads TGTGCCGGCAGCTCAAAAACCCGGGAAGCTTTCTTT.

This clonotype was picked up many times. This chain connects TRBV7-2 to TRBJ2-3; 14 bases agree with TRBD2. CDR3 length equals 16 residues. Germline-derived CDR1 and CDR2 are SGHTA and FQGNSA. J was trimmed by 4 bases and V by 4 bases; bases with no gene match: 4. As DNA, the CDR3 is TGTGCCAGCAGCTACGGACTAGCGGGGGGTGCAGATACGCAGTATTTT. Protein product: CASSYGLAGGADTQYF.

V is TRBV9 and J is TRBJ1-1; the D is unclear. Germline V gene data show CDR1 as SGDLS and CDR2 as YYNGEE. The CDR3 is 14 amino acids. The ends were cut back, 0 bases at V and 4 bases at J, with 10 bases in the middle. The CDR3 sequence: CASSVEPSITEAFF. The CDR3, as DNA: TGTGCCAGCAGCGTAGAACCGTCGATCACTGAAGCTTTCTTT.